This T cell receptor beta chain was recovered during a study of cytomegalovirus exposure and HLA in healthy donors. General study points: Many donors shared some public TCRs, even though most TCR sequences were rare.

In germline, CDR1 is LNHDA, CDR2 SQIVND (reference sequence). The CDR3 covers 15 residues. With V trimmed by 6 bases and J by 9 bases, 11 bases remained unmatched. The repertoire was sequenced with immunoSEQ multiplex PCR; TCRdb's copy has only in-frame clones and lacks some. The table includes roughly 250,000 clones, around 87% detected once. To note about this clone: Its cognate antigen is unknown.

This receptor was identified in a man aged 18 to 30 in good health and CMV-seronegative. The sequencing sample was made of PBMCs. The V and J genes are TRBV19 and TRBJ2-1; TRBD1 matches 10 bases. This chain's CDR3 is CASSRRDRGIPEQFF. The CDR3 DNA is TGTGCCAGTAGCCGGCGGGACAGGGGAATTCCTGAGCAGTTCTTC.